These 8 T cell receptor beta chains came from one sample sequenced in a study of blood T cell repertoires in COVID-19. The table came from immunoSEQ multiplex PCR; TCRdb's copy has only in-frame clones and leaves some out. Here the sample spans about 190,000 clones, less than 80% being singletons. What was sequenced was peripheral blood. The receptors derive from a woman in her 50s with acute or convalescent COVID-19.

The chain joins TRBV5-1 to TRBJ1-1; D is unclear. Trimming shortened V by 4 bases and J by 2 bases, and 12 bases separated the two germline ends. Germline values: CDR1 SGHRS, CDR2 YFSETQ. CDR3 length: 14 amino acids. CDR3: CASSPYEGNTEAFF. The DNA of the CDR3 is TGCGCCAGCAGCCCCTACGAGGGTAACACTGAAGCTTTCTTT.

V and J are TRBV5-1 and TRBJ1-4; D unresolved. The CDR3 runs to 16 residues. Germline CDR1 is SGHRS and CDR2 is YFSETQ. Deletions cut 0 bases from V and 0 bases from J, with 9 bases between. CDR3 DNA: TGCGCCAGCAGCTTGGCGGAAGCGTCAACTAATGAAAAACTGTTTTTT. Its protein product is CASSLAEASTNEKLFF.

The table lists this clone with a few counts. The chain employs TRBV7-7 and TRBJ2-5; 7 bases map to TRBD2. Germline CDR1 is SSHAT and CDR2 is FNYEAQ (reference sequence). Losses at the gene ends were 5 bases for V and 5 bases for J; bases not matched to a gene: 14. The CDR3 spans 16 residues. In DNA form, the CDR3 reads TGTGCCAGCAGCCAGATAGCAATGCCCGGGGGGGAGACCCAGTACTTC. Translation gives CASSQIAMPGGETQYF.

The chain has TRBV7-2 and TRBJ2-5; 7 positions match TRBD2. CDR1 SGHTA and CDR2 FQGNSA come from the germline V gene. This CDR3 is built from 15 residues. With V trimmed by 6 bases and J by 2 bases, 9 bases remained unmatched. The CDR3 loop is CASSNLAVLQETQYF. In DNA form, the CDR3 reads TGTGCCAGCAGTAACCTAGCGGTACTACAAGAGACCCAGTACTTC.

V gene TRBV24-1 combines with J gene TRBJ2-7; a weak D match, TRBD2 (7 bases). The CDR3 has 17 amino acids. Germline-derived CDR1 and CDR2 are KGHDR and SFDVKD. V was pared by 4 bases and J by 4 bases, with 22 bases between. CDR3 coding DNA: TGTGCCACCAGTGACCCCTCCTGGGGGGGCGGAAAATACGAGCAGTACTTC. This gives the protein CATSDPSWGGGKYEQYF.

The chain combines TRBV7-2 with TRBJ1-5; the D is unclear. Trimming took 1 base from V and 4 from J, leaving 8 bases between them. Per germline, CDR1 SGHTA and CDR2 FQGNSA. CDR3 length equals 14 residues. The CDR3 nucleotides are TGTGCCAGCAGCTTAGACGAGCGGAATCAGCCCCAGCATTTT. The encoded protein is CASSLDERNQPQHF.

The chain links TRBV6-6 to TRBJ1-5; tentative D call: TRBD1 (5 bases). This CDR3 region has 16 residues. Per germline, CDR1 MNHNY and CDR2 SVGAGI (reference sequence). Trimming took off 4 bases at V and 0 bases at J, with 13 bases between the two ends. In DNA form, the CDR3 reads TGTGCCAGCAGTTGGGATGGGGGGTTTAGCAATCAGCCCCAGCATTTT. This codes for CASSWDGGFSNQPQHF.

V is TRBV6-5 and J is TRBJ2-2, with TRBD1 matching over 9 bases. The CDR3 is 15 amino acids. The germline CDR1 and CDR2 sequences are MNHEY and SVGAGI. V dropped 6 bases and J dropped 1; count of bases not matched to a gene: 3. As DNA, the CDR3 is TGTGCCAGCAGCAAGGACAGGGGGAACACCGGGGAGCTGTTTTTT. Its protein product is CASSKDRGNTGELFF.